This T cell receptor (beta chain) was captured by sequencing in a study of cytomegalovirus exposure and HLA in healthy donors. Comment on this clone: Its target is not known.

Germline V gene data show CDR1 as KGHSY and CDR2 as FQNENV. The CDR3 is 19 amino acids. V lost 1 base and J 0 bases, leaving 21 bases between the germline ends. The PCR made use of 60 Vbeta and 13 Jbeta primers. Using immunoSEQ multiplex PCR, the repertoire was profiled, and TCRdb retains in-frame clones only, with some absent. The profile covers under 300,000 clones, with around 90% appearing a single time and about 1.7% taken by the ten largest. General study findings and limits: Among TCR sequences, most were rare, though some public TCRs appeared in many donors.

This receptor was obtained from a girl aged 2-10 years in good health and CMV-seronegative. The sample consisted of PBMCs. V and J are TRBV16 and TRBJ1-1; D may be TRBD1 (5 bases). CDR3 protein: CASSQFKGRVGVMNTEAFF. CDR3 in DNA: TGTGCCAGCAGCCAATTTAAGGGGAGGGTAGGAGTTATGAACACTGAAGCTTTCTTT.